This paragraph reports one T cell receptor beta chain. The antigen remains undetermined. This record comes from a study of OX40 agonist ivuxolimab in advanced cancers. Across the study: A partial response was reached by three patients: one with hepatocellular carcinoma and two with cutaneous melanoma. Study results and caveats: Expanded clones belonging to CD8+ T cells outnumbered, on average, those of CD4+. Clonal expansion by week 6 occurred in CD4+ and CD8+ blood T cells (at 0.1 to 3.0 mg/kg).

Data came from immunoSEQ multiplex PCR; TCRdb stores just in-frame clones and leaves some out. The table records about 100,000 clones, over 75% of them present only once. J lost 0 bases, V lost 4 bases, and 6 bases had no gene match. Germline CDR1 and CDR2: MNHEY and SVGAGI. This CDR3 spans 16 amino acids. The rearrangement uses TRBV6-5 and TRBJ2-3; 8 bases match TRBD1. The sequenced sample was CD4+ or CD8+ T cells sorted from blood, obtained in a trial of the OX40 agonist ivuxolimab. This clonotype was sampled from an adult with an advanced solid tumor such as melanoma, head and neck, liver or kidney cancer. CDR3 residues: CASSLRRGRSTDTQYF. DNA for the CDR3: TGTGCCAGCAGTTTGCGCAGGGGGCGTAGCACAGATACGCAGTATTTT.